The 23 T cell receptor beta chains below all came from one sample that was sequenced in a study of radiotherapy plus CTLA-4 blockade in lung cancer. TCRdb keeps only in-frame clones here, not all; method: immunoSEQ multiplex PCR. The data show more than 50,000 clones, approximately 76% seen once. This specimen consisted of peripheral blood, obtained from a patient treated with radiotherapy plus ipilimumab. All receptors come from a human donor with non-small cell lung cancer who had a complete response to radiotherapy plus ipilimumab.

The chain carries TRBV7-2 and TRBJ2-1; TRBD2 matches at 7 bases. The CDR3 covers 14 residues. The junction had 2 bases not matched to a gene; V was cut back by 0 bases and J by 6 bases. CDR1 and CDR2 from the germline V gene are SGHTA and FQGNSA. The CDR3 loop reads CASSLAGRVNEQFF. For the CDR3, the DNA is TGTGCCAGCAGCTTAGCAGGGAGGGTCAATGAGCAGTTCTTC.

V is TRBV7-2 and J is TRBJ1-5; no clear D. The CDR3 totals 14 residues. Germline-derived CDR1 and CDR2 are SGHTA and FQGNSA. V dropped 4 bases and J dropped 4 bases, with 11 bases sitting between them. CDR3 sequence reads: CASSSPGWNQPQHF. The CDR3 DNA follows: TGTGCCAGCAGCTCCCCGGGGTGGAATCAGCCCCAGCATTTT.

The J gene is TRBJ1-2, the V gene TRBV2, with TRBD1 matching 8 bases. V lost 5 bases, J lost 5 bases, and 4 bases stayed unmatched. From germline, CDR1 is SNHLY and CDR2 FYNNEI. The CDR3 consists of 13 residues. The CDR3 DNA reads as TGTGCCAGCAGTTACGACAGGGGATATGGCTACACCTTC. Its protein is CASSYDRGYGYTF.

This clone came up once. The genes are TRBV9 and TRBJ1-1; TRBD1 might be the D (6 bases). The germline gives CDR1 SGDLS, CDR2 YYNGEE. The CDR3 is 12 amino acids. Trimming left V 3 bases short and J 5 bases short, with 8 bases between. CDR3 region: CASSDGTTEAFF. The CDR3 DNA sequence: TGTGCCAGCAGCGACGGGACAACTGAAGCTTTCTTT.

This sequence joins TRBV30 and TRBJ2-2, with D maybe TRBD1 (6 bases). This CDR3 spans 15 amino acids. V was trimmed by 4 bases and J by 2 bases, leaving 14 bases between them. Germline V gives CDR1 GTSNPN, CDR2 SVGIG (reference sequence). CDR3 sequence reads: CAWKVARGNTGELFF. The CDR3 DNA is TGTGCCTGGAAGGTGGCCAGGGGTAACACCGGGGAGCTGTTTTTT.

The chain is built from TRBV11-2 and TRBJ2-3, with 7 bases that match TRBD2. The CDR3 extends over 16 amino acids. Germline CDR1 SGHAT, CDR2 FQNNGV. V lost 6 bases, J lost 2 bases, and 11 bases stayed unmatched. Written as DNA, the CDR3 is TGTGCCAGCAGTTATAGCCTAGCGGAGAACACAGATACGCAGTATTTT. It yields the protein CASSYSLAENTDTQYF. Together with reference TRBV11-2 and TRBJ2-3, the CDR3 gives the full variable domain: EAGVAQSPRYKIIEKRQSVAFWCNPISGHATLYWYQQILGQGPKLLIQFQNNGVVDDSQLPKDRFSAERLKGVDSTLKIQPAKLEDSAVYLCASSYSLAENTDTQYFGPGTRLTVL.

The chain joins TRBV30 to TRBJ1-1, with a possible D match to TRBD1 (6 bases). Trimming left V 3 bases short and J 8 bases short, with 10 bases between. CDR3 size: 11 residues. Germline V gene sequence: CDR1 GTSNPN, CDR2 SVGIG (reference sequence). The CDR3 protein is CAWRDQGEAFF. The CDR3 nucleotides are TGTGCCTGGAGAGATCAGGGGGAAGCTTTCTTT. Together with reference TRBV30 and TRBJ1-1, the CDR3 gives the full variable domain: SQTIHQWPATLVQPVGSPLSLECTVEGTSNPNLYWYRQAAGRGLQLLFYSVGIGQISSEVPQNLSASRPQDRQFILSSKKLLLSDSGFYLCAWRDQGEAFFGQGTRLTVV.

This clone was seen many times. CDR3 in DNA: TGTGCCAGCAGTGATTGGGCAGGGCTCTTCTCTGGAAACACCATATATTTT. Amino acids: CASSDWAGLFSGNTIYF. The rearrangement uses TRBV7-9 and TRBJ1-3, with a tentative D call TRBD1 (5 bases). The CDR3 is 17 amino acids. Germline values: CDR1 SEHNR, CDR2 FQNEAQ (reference sequence). V gave up 6 bases and J gave up 0 bases, with 18 bases separating them.

The chain uses TRBV27 and TRBJ2-7; 12 bases match TRBD2. Germline values: CDR1 MNHEY, CDR2 SMNVEV (reference sequence). The CDR3 length is 16 residues. J was trimmed by 5 bases and V by 5 bases; bases with no gene match: 10. This chain's CDR3 is CASSATTSGRFHEQYF. CDR3 coding DNA: TGTGCCAGCAGTGCCACCACTAGCGGGAGGTTCCACGAGCAGTACTTC.

This chain uses TRBV15 with TRBJ1-2; possible D gene TRBD1, 6 bases. Germline lookup yields CDR1 LNHNV and CDR2 YYDKDF (reference sequence). Between the trimmed V and J ends, which lost 3 bases and 3 bases, there was a span of 11 bases. The CDR3 spans 14 residues. CDR3 protein: CATSREQGHYGYTF. CDR3 in DNA: TGTGCCACCAGCAGGGAACAGGGCCACTATGGCTACACCTTC.

V and J are TRBV27 and TRBJ1-5; 9 bases are shared with TRBD1. V dropped 6 bases and J dropped 3; count of bases not matched to a gene: 6. The CDR3 spans 15 residues. Germline lookup yields CDR1 MNHEY and CDR2 SMNVEV (reference sequence). CDR3 amino acids: CASSPGQGYNQPQHF. CDR3 DNA sequence: TGTGCCAGCAGCCCGGGACAGGGCTACAATCAGCCCCAGCATTTT.

The chain couples TRBV15 to TRBJ2-4, with 11 bases fitting TRBD1. CDR1 is LNHNV and CDR2 is YYDKDF in the germline V gene (reference sequence). The CDR3 extends over 18 amino acids. Germline trimming cut 8 bases from V and 0 bases from J; bases unmatched to any gene: 12. The CDR3 reads CATWGGTGGPLAKNIQYF. The CDR3 DNA is TGTGCCACCTGGGGAGGGACAGGGGGTCCACTAGCCAAAAACATTCAGTACTTC.

This chain uses TRBV6-5 with TRBJ1-6; D ambiguous. The CDR3 length is 14 residues. Germline CDR1 and CDR2: MNHEY and SVGAGI. V dropped 8 bases and J dropped 0 bases, with 8 bases sitting between them. In DNA, the CDR3 is TGTGCCAGCGGGCAGCACTCCTATAATTCACCCCTCCACTTT. Translating it yields CASGQHSYNSPLHF.

This clone was counted a few times. The J gene is TRBJ1-5, the V gene TRBV7-2; 7 bases map to TRBD1. V shed 6 bases, J shed 7 bases, and the junction held 12 bases outside the gene matches. CDR3 length: 15 residues. Per the germline V gene, CDR1 is SGHTA and CDR2 is FQGNSA. The CDR3 protein is CASSPGTVGRQPQHF. The CDR3 nucleotides read TGTGCCAGCAGTCCCGGGACAGTGGGGCGGCAGCCCCAGCATTTT.

This clone came up once. The rearrangement uses TRBV11-2 and TRBJ1-4; D is undetermined. This CDR3 comprises 14 residues. The germline V gene has CDR1 SGHAT and CDR2 FQNNGV. V lost 1 base and J lost 8, with 11 bases in between. The DNA of the CDR3 is TGTGCCAGCAGCTTAGGCCGTGGTCGGGAAAAACTGTTTTTT. Protein sequence: CASSLGRGREKLFF. The full variable domain, rest sourced from reference TRBV11-2 and TRBJ1-4, is EAGVAQSPRYKIIEKRQSVAFWCNPISGHATLYWYQQILGQGPKLLIQFQNNGVVDDSQLPKDRFSAERLKGVDSTLKIQPAKLEDSAVYLCASSLGRGREKLFFGSGTQLSVL.

This clone was recorded a few times. The chain couples TRBV30 to TRBJ1-2, with unresolved D. This CDR3 region has 13 residues. Germline lookup yields CDR1 GTSNPN and CDR2 SVGIG (reference sequence). V lost 2 bases and J lost 2, with 9 bases in between. CDR3 DNA sequence: TGTGCCTGGAGTTTTGCCTACAACTATGGCTACACCTTC. This sequence encodes CAWSFAYNYGYTF. The full variable domain, in which reference TRBV30 and TRBJ1-2 provide the parts outside the CDR3, is SQTIHQWPATLVQPVGSPLSLECTVEGTSNPNLYWYRQAAGRGLQLLFYSVGIGQISSEVPQNLSASRPQDRQFILSSKKLLLSDSGFYLCAWSFAYNYGYTFGSGTRLTVV.

There are a few counts of this clone. This chain links TRBV7-9 with TRBJ1-3; D is unclear. CDR3 length: 14 amino acids. V lost 1 base, J lost 3 bases, and 7 bases lay in between. The germline CDR1 and CDR2 sequences are SEHNR and FQNEAQ (reference sequence). In nucleotides, the CDR3 is TGTGCCAGCAGCTTAGATTCAGTTGGAAACACCATATATTTT. Amino acids: CASSLDSVGNTIYF.

The chain couples TRBV9 to TRBJ2-7, with 7 bases that match TRBD1. CDR1 SGDLS and CDR2 YYNGEE come from the germline V gene. Trimming at V came to 3 bases and at J to 2 bases, leaving 5 bases not matched to a gene. The CDR3 is 14 residues long. The CDR3 region is CASSDGTAPYEQYF. The CDR3 DNA reads TGTGCCAGCAGCGACGGGACAGCACCCTACGAGCAGTACTTC.

The chain links TRBV7-2 to TRBJ1-3; 7 positions match TRBD1. CDR1 is SGHTA and CDR2 is FQGNSA in the germline V gene. The CDR3 is made up of 19 amino acids. Trimming took 3 bases from V and 4 from J; bases not matched to a gene: 18. The DNA of the CDR3 is TGTGCCAGCAGCTTGGCAATTGACAAGTTCAGGGGGTCGGGAAACACCATATATTTT. Translated, it gives CASSLAIDKFRGSGNTIYF.

This clone came up a few times. This rearrangement joins TRBV5-1 to TRBJ1-2; D is unresolved. CDR1 and CDR2 from the germline V gene are SGHRS and YFSETQ. The ends were cut back, 1 base at V and 0 bases at J, with 7 bases in the middle. The CDR3 consists of 14 residues. The CDR3 DNA sequence: TGCGCCAGCAGCTTGCGCGCGGCTAACTATGGCTACACCTTC. Protein: CASSLRAANYGYTF.

The chain carries TRBV7-9 and TRBJ1-1; unclear D gene. The CDR3 is 18 residues long. Germline V lookup: CDR1 SEHNR, CDR2 FQNEAQ (reference sequence). V lost 1 base and J lost 6, with 24 bases in between. This CDR3 reads CASSLDRVVIGEIPEAFF. CDR3 nucleotides: TGTGCCAGCAGCTTAGACCGAGTCGTAATAGGAGAAATCCCTGAAGCTTTCTTT.

The V call is TRBV30, the J call TRBJ2-3; 9 nucleotides agree with TRBD2. Trimming removed 3 bases from V and 1 base from J; junction bases left unmatched: 11. The CDR3 is 17 amino acids. CDR1 and CDR2 from the germline V gene are GTSNPN and SVGIG (reference sequence). The CDR3 sequence is CAWSTLAGVVGTDTQYF. CDR3 in DNA: TGTGCCTGGAGCACCTTAGCGGGAGTTGTGGGCACAGATACGCAGTATTTT.

The rearrangement joins TRBV7-9 to TRBJ1-1; D perhaps matches TRBD1 (6 bases). From germline, CDR1 is SEHNR and CDR2 FQNEAQ (reference sequence). V dropped 5 bases and J dropped 8 bases, with 21 bases sitting between them. This CDR3 has 15 residues. The CDR3 is CASSHRAGRGQEAFF. DNA of the CDR3: TGTGCCAGCAGCCATAGGGCAGGAAGGGGACAAGAAGCTTTCTTT.